This entry lists 11 T cell receptor beta chains sequenced from one sample in a study of blood T cell repertoires in COVID-19. Only in-frame clones appear in the TCRdb table, and some are missing; sequencing was by immunoSEQ multiplex PCR. The data show 300,000 to 450,000 clones, around 87% seen once. The sample taken for sequencing was PBMCs or T cells enriched from blood (not recorded which). The receptors originated from a man aged 30 to 39 who had recovered from COVID-19.

This clone occurred a few times. The chain links TRBV27 to TRBJ1-5; a possible D gene is TRBD1 (5 bases). This CDR3 is built from 13 residues. Germline V lookup: CDR1 MNHEY, CDR2 SMNVEV (reference sequence). Between the trimmed V and J ends, which lost 6 bases and 6 bases, there was a span of 12 bases. The chain's CDR3 is CASRGHQGQPQHF. CDR3 bases: TGTGCCAGCAGAGGCCACCAGGGTCAGCCCCAGCATTTT.

CDR3 DNA sequence: TGCGCCAGCAGCACGACTAGCGGGGGTCAATCCTACGAGCAGTACTTC. This gives the protein CASSTTSGGQSYEQYF. The J gene is TRBJ2-7, the V gene TRBV5-1; 12 nucleotides line up with TRBD2. The CDR3 is 16 residues long. Germline V CDR1 and CDR2: SGHRS, YFSETQ. Germline trimming cut 4 bases from V and 1 base from J; bases unmatched to any gene: 6.

V usage is TRBV30 and J usage is TRBJ1-1; 7 bases are shared with TRBD1. The CDR3 spans 13 residues. Losses at the gene ends were 4 bases for V and 0 bases for J; bases not matched to a gene: 2. Germline lookup yields CDR1 GTSNPN and CDR2 SVGIG (reference sequence). The CDR3 DNA follows: TGTGCCTGGACCGGGACAGTGAACACTGAAGCTTTCTTT. Its translation: CAWTGTVNTEAFF.

The rearrangement joins TRBV5-1 to TRBJ1-1; 7 bases are a match to TRBD1. Looked up from germline, CDR1 is SGHRS and CDR2 is YFSETQ. Trimming took 3 bases from V and 5 from J; bases not matched to a gene: 7. The CDR3 contains 14 residues. The CDR3, as DNA: TGCGCCAGCAGCTCAAGAGGGGGCGGGACTGAAGCTTTCTTT. Translated: CASSSRGGGTEAFF.

The CDR3 spells CASSPPKPGSDQPQHF. The CDR3 nucleotides read TGTGCCAGCAGCCCCCCAAAGCCAGGATCTGATCAGCCCCAGCATTTT. The V gene is TRBV3-1 (or the pseudogene TRBV3-2), the J gene TRBJ1-5, with D uncertain. Germline V gene sequence: CDR1 LGHDT, CDR2 YNNKEL (reference sequence). V gave up 4 bases and J gave up 5 bases, with 18 bases separating them. CDR3 length equals 16 residues.

About this clone: Other DNA variants within this sample encode the same CDR3. The gene calls are TRBV5-4 and TRBJ2-7, with 7 bases lining up with TRBD2. The CDR3 contains 13 residues. Losses at the gene ends were 4 bases for V and 2 bases for J; bases not matched to a gene: 3. CDR1 and CDR2 (germline): SGHNT, YYREEE (reference sequence). As DNA, the CDR3 is TGTGCCAGCAGCCCGGGGGGAGCCTACGAGCAGTACTTC. This sequence encodes CASSPGGAYEQYF.

V and J are TRBV24-1 and TRBJ2-5; TRBD2 matches 7 bases. V was clipped by 12 bases and J by 12 bases; unmatched bases: 12. CDR1 is KGHDR and CDR2 is SFDVKD in the germline V gene. CDR3 size: 11 residues. CDR3 sequence reads: CAARGRDDKYF. The CDR3, as DNA: TGTGCCGCACGCGGGAGAGACGATAAGTACTTC.

This chain links TRBV4-2 with TRBJ1-2, with D tentatively TRBD1 (6 bases). Trimming took 5 bases from V and 8 from J, leaving 9 bases between them. The CDR3 length is 11 residues. Germline values: CDR1 LGHNA, CDR2 YNFKEQ. CDR3 sequence: CASSGGRGYTF. In nucleotides, the CDR3 is TGTGCCAGCAGCGGGGGCCGGGGCTACACCTTC.

The chain uses TRBV4-1 and TRBJ2-3, with D perhaps matching TRBD2 (5 bases). The CDR3 loop spans 13 amino acids. CDR1 is MGHRA, CDR2 YSYEKL, per germline. Trimming cost V 4 bases and J 1 base, with 6 bases left between them. The DNA of the CDR3 is TGCGCCAGCAGCCTACTAGGCACAGATACGCAGTATTTT. It translates to CASSLLGTDTQYF.

A note on this clone: Other DNA sequences in this specimen translate into the identical CDR3. The chain links TRBV12-3 or TRBV12-4 to TRBJ2-5; D remains ambiguous. This CDR3 contains 13 residues. Trimming took 2 bases from V and 2 from J, leaving 6 bases between them. The CDR3 is CASSLRRQETQYF. DNA of the CDR3: TGTGCCAGCAGTTTACGCAGGCAAGAGACCCAGTACTTC.

The chain joins TRBV2 to TRBJ2-1, with 7 bases lining up with TRBD1. CDR3 length: 15 amino acids. Germline assignment: CDR1 SNHLY and CDR2 FYNNEI. The V segment lost 7 bases and the J segment 5 bases; nucleotides outside the gene matches: 11. CDR3 sequence: CASTGVTGVNNEQFF. As DNA, the CDR3 is TGTGCCAGCACCGGGGTAACAGGGGTCAACAATGAGCAGTTCTTC.